The 2 T cell receptor beta chains below all came from one sample that was sequenced in a study of monozygotic twins with inflammatory bowel disease. Following a re-call of the 5' RACE reads, TCRdb has one entry per CDR3 protein and lacks DNA. This listing includes 350,000 to 550,000 distinct CDR3 sequences. Specimen: blood. These receptors were obtained from a human donor with ulcerative colitis or Crohn's disease, or a healthy co-twin of an affected twin (not recorded which).

The J gene is TRBJ1-5, the V gene TRBV19; TCRdb gives TRBD1 as the D gene, but with no DNA this cannot be confirmed. CDR1 LNHDA and CDR2 SQIVND come from the germline V gene (reference sequence). The CDR3 extends over 14 amino acids. CDR3 protein: CASSILGGNQPQHF.

The chain uses TRBV5-4 and TRBJ2-2; there is no DNA to check the TCRdb D call of TRBD1. This CDR3 is built from 16 residues. The germline V gene has CDR1 SGHNT and CDR2 YYREEE (reference sequence). CDR3 loop: CASSGGTPANTGELFF. The full variable domain, with the rest looked up from reference TRBV5-4 and TRBJ2-2, is ETGVTQSPTHLIKTRGQQVTLRCSSQSGHNTVSWYQQALGQGPQFIFQYYREEENGRGNFPPRFSGLQFPNYSSELNVNALELDDSALYLCASSGGTPANTGELFFGEGSRLTVL.